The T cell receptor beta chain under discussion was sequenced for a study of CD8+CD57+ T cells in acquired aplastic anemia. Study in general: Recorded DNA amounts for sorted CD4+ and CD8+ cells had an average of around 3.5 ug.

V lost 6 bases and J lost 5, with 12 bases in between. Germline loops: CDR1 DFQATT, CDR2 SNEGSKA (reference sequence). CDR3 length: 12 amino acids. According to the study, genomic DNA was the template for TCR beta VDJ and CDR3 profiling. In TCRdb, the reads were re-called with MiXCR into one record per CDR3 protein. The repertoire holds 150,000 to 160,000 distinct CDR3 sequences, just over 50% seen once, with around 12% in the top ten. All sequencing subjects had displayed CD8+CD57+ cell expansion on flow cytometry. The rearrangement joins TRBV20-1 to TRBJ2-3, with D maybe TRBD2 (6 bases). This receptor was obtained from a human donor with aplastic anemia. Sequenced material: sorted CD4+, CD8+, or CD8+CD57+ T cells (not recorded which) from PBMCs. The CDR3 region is CSAGGHQDTQYF. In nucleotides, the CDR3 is TGCAGTGCGGGGGGTCATCAAGATACGCAGTATTTT.